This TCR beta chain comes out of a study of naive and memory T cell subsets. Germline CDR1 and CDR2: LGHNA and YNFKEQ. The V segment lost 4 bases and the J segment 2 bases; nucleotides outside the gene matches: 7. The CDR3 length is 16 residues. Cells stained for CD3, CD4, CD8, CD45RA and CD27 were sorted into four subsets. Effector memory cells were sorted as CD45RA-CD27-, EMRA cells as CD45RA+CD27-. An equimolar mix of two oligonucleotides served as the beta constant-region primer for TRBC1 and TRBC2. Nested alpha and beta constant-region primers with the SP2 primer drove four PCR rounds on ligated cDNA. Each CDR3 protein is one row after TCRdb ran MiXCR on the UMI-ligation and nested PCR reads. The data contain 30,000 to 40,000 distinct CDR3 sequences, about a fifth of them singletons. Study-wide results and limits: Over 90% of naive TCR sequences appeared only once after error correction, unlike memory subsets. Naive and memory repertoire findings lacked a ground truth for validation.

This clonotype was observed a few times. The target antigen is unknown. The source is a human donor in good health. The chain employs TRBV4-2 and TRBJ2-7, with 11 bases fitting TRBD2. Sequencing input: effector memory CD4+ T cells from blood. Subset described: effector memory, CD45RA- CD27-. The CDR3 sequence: CASSLTGTSGPYEQYF. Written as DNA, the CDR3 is TGTGCCAGCAGCCTTACCGGGACTAGCGGTCCCTACGAGCAGTACTTC.